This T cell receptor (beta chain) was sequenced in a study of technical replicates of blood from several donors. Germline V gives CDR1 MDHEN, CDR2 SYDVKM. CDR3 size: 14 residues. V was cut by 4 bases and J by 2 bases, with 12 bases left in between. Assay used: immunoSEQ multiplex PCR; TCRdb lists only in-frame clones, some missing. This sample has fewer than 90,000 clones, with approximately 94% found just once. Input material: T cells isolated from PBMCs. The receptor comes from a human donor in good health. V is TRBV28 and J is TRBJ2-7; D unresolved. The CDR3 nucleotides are TGTGCCAGCAGTTCTAGAGGCCCGGCCTACGAGCAGTACTTC. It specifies CASSSRGPAYEQYF.